The 8 T cell receptor beta chains below all came from one sample that was sequenced in a study of shared T cell receptors in the human thymus (dated by TCRdb to the early 2020s). Library creation used the immunoSEQ multiplex PCR assay. TCRdb obtained this table from immuneACCESS and retained in-frame rearrangements with V and J assigned. These tables miss some clones; where compared with another copy, unresolved V genes account for less than half of the shortfall, and the remainder is unexplained. The sample profile shows roughly 500,000 clones; approximately 78% of them were found once. The leading ten clones occupy about 0.013% of the sample. These data also formed part of another study, on human thymus T cells.

The sequenced sample was thymocytes. The receptors originated from a boy under two years old with a congenital heart defect. Donor details come from another sample of the same person, matched by shared clones.

This chain joins TRBV29-1 and TRBJ1-4; 10 nucleotides line up with TRBD1. Trimming at V came to 7 bases and at J to 8 bases, leaving 7 bases not matched to a gene. The CDR3 covers 13 residues. Germline CDR1 and CDR2: SQVTM and ANQGSEA. CDR3 protein: CSAGQGGEEKLFF. In DNA form, the CDR3 reads TGCAGCGCTGGACAGGGGGGAGAGGAAAAACTGTTTTTT.

The chain couples TRBV2 to TRBJ1-1; D is possibly TRBD1 (6 bases). Germline values: CDR1 SNHLY, CDR2 FYNNEI. The V and J ends lost 7 bases and 1 base respectively, with 13 bases between them. This CDR3 comprises 14 residues. The CDR3 nucleotides read TGTGCCAGCAAAGGTCCAGGGGCGAACACTGAAGCTTTCTTT. The encoded protein is CASKGPGANTEAFF.

The genes are TRBV4-3 and TRBJ2-7; 9 nucleotides align to TRBD1. The CDR3 totals 18 residues. Trimming at V came to 1 base and at J to 0 bases, leaving 10 bases not matched to a gene. CDR1 is LGHNA, CDR2 YSLEER, per germline. The CDR3 loop reads CASSQVKRTGDFSYEQYF. The CDR3 DNA is TGCGCCAGCAGCCAAGTTAAACGGACAGGGGATTTCTCCTACGAGCAGTACTTC.

The chain employs TRBV4-3 and TRBJ2-3, with D possibly TRBD2 on 6 matching bases. Looked up from germline, CDR1 is LGHNA and CDR2 is YSLEER. Trimming took 1 base from V and 2 from J, leaving 22 bases between them. The CDR3 is made up of 19 amino acids. The CDR3 DNA sequence: TGCGCCAGCAGCCAAGTTCCTAGTAACGGGGGAGGCCACACAGATACGCAGTATTTT. Its protein product is CASSQVPSNGGGHTDTQYF.

This clone turned up a few times. The chain joins TRBV5-4 to TRBJ2-6, with TRBD2 matching over 7 bases. The CDR3 covers 14 residues. In germline, CDR1 is SGHNT, CDR2 YYREEE (reference sequence). CDR3 DNA sequence: TGTCTGGGCCAGCGGGAATATGGGGCCAACGTCCTGACTTTC. Translated, it gives CLGQREYGANVLTF. Full variable domain (missing parts from reference TRBV5-4 and TRBJ2-6): ETGVTQSPTHLIKTRGQQVTLRCSSQSGHNTVSWYQQALGQGPQFIFQYYREEENGRGNFPPRFSGLQFPNYSSELNVNALELDDSALYLCLGQREYGANVLTFGAGSRLTVL.

The sample holds one count of this clone. The rearrangement links TRBV27 to TRBJ2-7; D not resolved. The CDR3 has 15 amino acids. V was clipped by 2 bases and J by 2 bases, with 13 bases between them. In germline, CDR1 is MNHEY, CDR2 SMNVEV (reference sequence). This CDR3 reads CASSLGRGSTYEQYF. DNA of the CDR3: TGTGCCAGCAGTTTAGGTCGTGGCAGTACCTACGAGCAGTACTTC.

This clone was picked up one time. The DNA for the CDR3 is TGTGCCAGTAGTGTGTCCCGGGACAGGGACAACACCTACACCGGGGAGCTGTTTTTT. Encoded protein: CASSVSRDRDNTYTGELFF. The chain joins TRBV19 to TRBJ2-2; 9 bases map to TRBD1. This CDR3 is 19 amino acids long. Per the germline V gene, CDR1 is LNHDA and CDR2 is SQIVND (reference sequence). V was pared by 5 bases and J by 3 bases, with 16 bases of the junction left unmatched. The full variable domain, completed using reference TRBV19 and TRBJ2-2, is DGGITQSPKYLFRKEGQNVTLSCEQNLNHDAMYWYRQDPGQGLRLIYYSQIVNDFQKGDIAEGYSVSREKKESFPLTVTSAQKNPTAFYLCASSVSRDRDNTYTGELFFGEGSRLTVL.

This chain joins TRBV9 and TRBJ1-4, with 10 bases aligning to TRBD1. Per germline, CDR1 SGDLS and CDR2 YYNGEE. The CDR3 is made up of 14 amino acids. Trimming took 4 bases from V and 8 from J; bases not matched to a gene: 5. The CDR3 DNA is TGTGCCAGCAGCCGACAGGGGGCAGGGGAAAAACTGTTTTTT. Translating gives CASSRQGAGEKLFF.